Presented here are 29 T cell receptor beta chains from one specimen sequenced in a study of blood T cells in healthy people across ages. Together with a sample-barcoded 5' primer, a J-beta primer mix was included in a second PCR lasting about 6 to 11 cycles. From the 5' RACE reads, TCRdb called clonotypes with MiXCR, one entry per CDR3 protein. The repertoire consists of about 400,000 distinct CDR3 sequences, with about 49% occurring once and the leading ten covering 50% to 65%. The sequencing input was blood. These receptor sequences come from a man aged 60-69 years in good health.

This clonotype was detected once. This chain links TRBV7-3 with TRBJ2-5, with 7 positions matching TRBD1. Judging by the DNA end, TRBJ2-7 fits better; the J call may be wrong. CDR3 length: 15 amino acids. CDR1 and CDR2 from the germline V gene are SGHTA and FQGTGA. The CDR3 loop is CASATQRGPGYEQYF. The CDR3 DNA follows: TGTGCCAGCGCTACTCAGAGGGGGCCCGGTTACGAGCAGTACTTC.

V gene TRBV6-6 combines with J gene TRBJ2-5; 8 nucleotides line up with TRBD2. The germline V gene has CDR1 MNHNY and CDR2 SVGAGI (reference sequence). The V segment lost 2 bases and the J segment 5 bases; nucleotides outside the gene matches: 10. The CDR3 runs to 16 residues. CDR3 loop: CASSYGRGGLRETQYF. DNA for the CDR3: TGTGCCAGCAGTTACGGCCGGGGGGGCCTGAGGGAGACCCAGTACTTC.

Here the CDR3 DNA reads TGTGCCAGCAGTTCGACGACGTACACAGATACGCAGTATTTT. It codes for CASSSTTYTDTQYF. The chain carries TRBV6-1 and TRBJ2-3, with D unclear. V lost 5 bases, J lost 2 bases, and 11 bases lay in between. The germline gives CDR1 MNHNS, CDR2 SASEGT. The CDR3 is 14 residues long.

This clonotype was counted between two and nine times. V and J are TRBV7-2 and TRBJ2-7; D could derive from TRBD1 or TRBD2 (5 bases each). V dropped 5 bases and J dropped 6 bases, with 14 bases sitting between them. The CDR3 runs 13 residues. Germline V gene data show CDR1 as SGHTA and CDR2 as FQGNSA. The CDR3 DNA reads TGTGCCAGCAGCGTAGATAGGGACGGCGAGCAGTACTTC. As protein: CASSVDRDGEQYF. Filled out from reference TRBV7-2 and TRBJ2-7, the complete variable domain reads GAGVSQSPSNKVTEKGKDVELRCDPISGHTALYWYRQSLGQGLEFLIYFQGNSAPDKSGLPSDRFSAERTGGSVSTLTIQRTQQEDSAVYLCASSVDRDGEQYFGPGTRLTVT.

This clonotype was detected ten times or more. CDR3 DNA: TGTGCCAGCAGCACGCGCGACCAGCCCCCGGTGACCCAGTACTTC. This sequence encodes CASSTRDQPPVTQYF. This chain connects TRBV11-1 to TRBJ2-5; no clear D gene. Germline CDR1 is SGHAT and CDR2 is FQDESV (reference sequence). The CDR3 has 15 amino acids. Trimming removed 5 bases from V and 7 bases from J, with 20 bases in between.

The sample holds a few counts of this clonotype. V gene TRBV29-1 combines with J gene TRBJ2-7; 10 bases agree with TRBD1. CDR3 length: 12 amino acids. J lost 9 bases, V lost 5 bases, and 7 bases had no gene match. The germline V gene encodes CDR1 SQVTM and CDR2 ANQGSEA. The CDR3 sequence: CSVRQGATVQYF. CDR3 DNA sequence: TGCAGCGTTCGACAGGGGGCAACGGTGCAGTACTTC.

This chain links TRBV6-6 with TRBJ1-2; D remains unclear. This CDR3 is 13 amino acids long. CDR1 and CDR2 from the germline V gene are MNHNY and SVGAGI (reference sequence). The V gene lost 5 bases and the J gene lost 3 bases, with 10 bases spanning the gap. The CDR3 reads CASSGTEYYGYTF. CDR3 DNA: TGTGCCAGCAGTGGAACGGAATACTATGGCTACACCTTC.

This clonotype was seen only a few times. This chain uses TRBV15 with TRBJ2-3, with D uncertain. Germline CDR1 LNHNV, CDR2 YYDKDF (reference sequence). This CDR3 region has 15 residues. The V gene lost 0 bases and the J gene lost 1 base, with 8 bases spanning the gap. In nucleotides, the CDR3 is TGTGCCACCAGCAGAGATATTTTGGGCACAGATACGCAGTATTTT. This codes for CATSRDILGTDTQYF.

This chain joins TRBV5-1 and TRBJ2-1, with 10 bases aligning to TRBD1. CDR1 and CDR2 (germline): SGHRS, YFSETQ. After removal of 4 bases from V and 7 bases from J, the junction contained 8 bases not matched to a gene. CDR3 length: 15 amino acids. CDR3 amino acids: CASSEDRGFSNEQFF. Written as DNA, the CDR3 is TGCGCCAGCAGCGAGGACAGGGGGTTTTCGAATGAGCAGTTCTTC.

The genes are TRBV7-3 and TRBJ2-1; TRBD2 agrees at 14 bases. The V gene's germline CDR1 is SGHTA and CDR2 FQGTGA. V was clipped by 4 bases and J by 1 base; unmatched bases: 12. This CDR3 comprises 20 residues. This chain's CDR3 is CASSSLRLAGGLGSYNEQFF. CDR3 coding DNA: TGTGCCAGCAGCTCCCTTAGACTAGCGGGAGGGCTGGGGTCCTACAATGAGCAGTTCTTC.

A few counts support this clonotype. The J gene is TRBJ2-7, the V gene TRBV10-3; D is uncertain. Trimming removed 3 bases at V and 0 bases at J, with 6 bases between. Germline values: CDR1 ENHRY, CDR2 SYGVKD. The CDR3 has 13 amino acids. The DNA of the CDR3 is TGTGCCATCAGTGACTCGAGCTCCTACGAGCAGTACTTC. Its protein product is CAISDSSSYEQYF.

This clonotype was counted only a few times. V is TRBV7-8 and J is TRBJ1-1, with D unresolved. This CDR3 comprises 16 residues. Trimming cost V 1 base and J 5 bases, with 17 bases left between them. Germline CDR1 is SGHVS and CDR2 is FQNEAQ. CDR3 amino acids: CASSLEVLGLGTEAFF. CDR3 in DNA: TGTGCCAGCAGCTTAGAGGTTCTGGGTTTGGGGACTGAAGCTTTCTTT.

The chain is built from TRBV20-1 and TRBJ2-1; 11 nucleotides align to TRBD2. The germline V gene encodes CDR1 DFQATT and CDR2 SNEGSKA (reference sequence). The J segment lost 12 bases and the V segment lost 3 bases, leaving 13 bases of the junction unmatched. The CDR3 has 15 residues. CDR3 nucleotide sequence: TGCAGTGCTAGGGGACTAGCGGCCCCCGGAGATGTGCAGTTCTTC. Its translation: CSARGLAAPGDVQFF.

The V call is TRBV6-6, the J call TRBJ1-4; D is undetermined. CDR3 size: 11 residues. With 6 bases removed from V and 7 bases from J, the gap between germline ends came to 6 bases. Germline V CDR1 and CDR2: MNHNY, SVGAGI (reference sequence). This CDR3 is CASSSVEKLFF. The CDR3 DNA follows: TGTGCCAGCAGCTCGGTTGAAAAACTGTTTTTT.

The chain joins TRBV3-1 to TRBJ1-1; TRBD1 matches 7 bases. The germline V gene encodes CDR1 LGHDT and CDR2 YNNKEL (reference sequence). Germline trimming cut 4 bases from V and 1 base from J; bases unmatched to any gene: 9. The CDR3 has 16 amino acids. DNA of the CDR3: TGTGCCAGCAGCCCCGAACAGGGGCGAAGGAACACTGAAGCTTTCTTT. Translating gives CASSPEQGRRNTEAFF.

The chain couples TRBV4-2 to TRBJ2-7, with unresolved D. This CDR3 spans 15 amino acids. V was clipped by 0 bases and J by 1 base, with 10 bases between them. The germline V gene encodes CDR1 LGHNA and CDR2 YNFKEQ. CDR3 nucleotides: TGTGCCAGCAGCCAAGAGGGCAGCATATCCTACGAGCAGTACTTC. Amino acids: CASSQEGSISYEQYF.

About this clonotype itself: This sequence may be a read error, since a much larger clone differs from it by one base. CDR3 DNA: TGCAGCGTTGCTCCGGGACTAACGTCGGGCGAGCAGTACTTC. This translates into CSVAPGLTSGEQYF. The chain recombines TRBV29-1 with TRBJ2-7; 7 nucleotides match TRBD2. The ends lost 4 bases at V and 6 bases at J; junction bases unmatched: 12. The CDR3 is 14 amino acids. Germline V gives CDR1 SQVTM, CDR2 ANQGSEA.

This clonotype was seen ten or more times. The rearrangement links TRBV6-1 to TRBJ2-3; TRBD1 aligns across 8 bases. Germline CDR1 reads MNHNS; CDR2 reads SASEGT. The V and J ends lost 6 bases and 1 base, in that order; junction bases with no gene match: 3. The CDR3 extends over 14 amino acids. The CDR3 region has the DNA TGTGCCAGCAGACGGACAGGGCGCACAGATACGCAGTATTTT. It is translated as CASRRTGRTDTQYF.

The CDR3 DNA is TGTGCCAGCAGTCTCTTCTCCGGGGGGGCCAACGTCCTGACTTTC. It is translated as CASSLFSGGANVLTF. The chain carries TRBV12-3 or TRBV12-4 and TRBJ2-6; D uncertain. The CDR3 extends over 15 amino acids. Trimming cost V 5 bases and J 4 bases, with 12 bases left between them.

Concerning this clonotype: This may come from a read error, since a much larger clone is one base off. This chain uses TRBV5-6 with TRBJ2-5; no clear D. Germline assignment: CDR1 SGHDT and CDR2 YYEEEE. V was trimmed by 6 bases and J by 11 bases, leaving 17 bases between them. The CDR3 loop spans 12 amino acids. CDR3: CASTLTDNEQYF. DNA for the CDR3: TGTGCCAGCACACTTACTGACAATGAGCAGTACTTC.

On this clonotype itself: One end of the junction fails to match germline, which may point to a read error. The rearrangement joins TRBV20-1 to TRBJ2-5; 10 bases match TRBD2. CDR1 is DFQATT and CDR2 is SNEGSKA in the germline V gene (reference sequence). There are 17 residues in the CDR3. The CDR3 spells CGAPGLAGAAGQETQYF. The CDR3 DNA sequence: TGCGGTGCTCCCGGCCTAGCGGGAGCGGCAGGACAAGAGACCCAGTACTTC.

This rearrangement joins TRBV28 to TRBJ1-2, with no clear D. This CDR3 contains 12 residues. Germline values: CDR1 MDHEN, CDR2 SYDVKM. V gave up 2 bases and J gave up 4 bases, with 5 bases separating them. CDR3 coding DNA: TGTGCCAGCAGTTTAGCACCCTATGGCTACACCTTC. Amino acids: CASSLAPYGYTF.

This clonotype was recorded only once. This may come from a read error, since a much larger clone is one base off. The chain has TRBV14 and TRBJ2-4, with D maybe TRBD2 (6 bases). The J call may not be correct, given that the DNA end is closer to TRBJ2-5. In germline, CDR1 is SGHDN, CDR2 FVKESK. This CDR3 region has 15 residues. CDR3 sequence reads: CASGLGGTVQETQYF. CDR3 nucleotides: TGTGCCAGCGGCCTCGGGGGTACAGTCCAAGAGACCCAGTACTTC.

Notes on this clonotype: This may arise from a read error, as a much more abundant clone is one base away. The chain carries TRBV20-1 and TRBJ2-4; TRBD2 matches at 7 bases. With 6 bases clipped from V and 13 bases from J, the junction kept 15 bases outside the gene matches. The germline gives CDR1 DFQATT, CDR2 SNEGSKA (reference sequence). The CDR3 is 13 residues long. The CDR3 loop reads CSAGSGAHYKQYF. In DNA form, the CDR3 reads TGCAGTGCGGGGAGCGGGGCCCACTACAAGCAGTACTTC.

This chain uses TRBV5-1 with TRBJ1-1; D not certain. Germline V gene lookup returns CDR1 SGHRS and CDR2 YFSETQ. V was cut by 0 bases and J by 1 base, with 7 bases left in between. CDR3 size: 14 residues. CDR3 protein: CASSLDPSNTEAFF. CDR3 in DNA: TGCGCCAGCAGCTTGGATCCTTCGAACACTGAAGCTTTCTTT.

In DNA, the CDR3 is TGTGCCAGCAGCCCAGCGGCCGATCTAGAGGACACTGAAGCTTTCTTT. Amino acids: CASSPAADLEDTEAFF. The gene calls are TRBV7-2 and TRBJ1-1; no clear D. Trimming took off 5 bases at V and 3 bases at J, with 19 bases between the two ends. Germline lookup yields CDR1 SGHTA and CDR2 FQGNSA. This CDR3 comprises 16 residues.

This rearrangement joins TRBV30 to TRBJ2-5, with D unresolved. The J call is doubtful: the DNA matches TRBJ2-7 better. The CDR3 has 12 amino acids. Per germline, CDR1 GTSNPN and CDR2 SVGIG (reference sequence). The chain's CDR3 is CAWKDVSNEQYF. The CDR3 bases are TGTGCCTGGAAGGACGTCTCTAACGAGCAGTACTTC.

CDR3 nucleotide sequence: TGCAGCGGGTCGGGCGGACAGGGAATTGAGACCCAGTACTTC. Translated, it gives CSGSGGQGIETQYF. V usage is TRBV29-1 and J usage is TRBJ2-5, with TRBD1 identical over 8 bases. This CDR3 has 14 residues. Germline V gene lookup returns CDR1 SQVTM and CDR2 ANQGSEA. J gave up 5 bases and V 7 bases, and 12 bases lay outside the gene matches.

J is TRBJ2-1 and V is TRBV11-2; D perhaps matches TRBD2 (5 bases). The CDR3 covers 15 residues. Germline V CDR1 and CDR2: SGHAT, FQNNGV. The V end lost 5 bases, the J end lost 8 bases, and 19 bases lay between the germline ends. Written as DNA, the CDR3 is TGTGCCAGCAGCCTCACTACTAGTAGGCTCGATGAGCAGTTCTTC. Protein product: CASSLTTSRLDEQFF.